This note documents a single TCR beta chain sequence. This entry belongs to a study of shared clonotypes between healthy human individuals. Naive CD8 cells were CD45RO-negative, positively selected for CCR7, excluding terminally differentiated effector memory CD45RA+ cells. Germline V gene sequence: CDR1 SQVTM, CDR2 ANQGSEA. The CDR3 sequence is 16 residues long. The V and J ends lost 6 bases and 8 bases respectively, with 26 bases between them. TCRdb's table, derived via immunoSEQ multiplex PCR, lists solely in-frame clones and lacks some. The sample has a few million clones; 85% to 95% are singletons.

The TCR comes from a man between 18 and 35 years old in good health. Some clones in this sample may be carry-over from other donors' samples. Sequenced: naive CD8+ T cells from PBMCs. The rearrangement joins TRBV29-1 to TRBJ2-1; perhaps TRBD1 as D (5 bases). This chain's CDR3 is CSVRTPVGRAFDEQFF. CDR3 bases: TGCAGCGTCCGGACCCCGGTTGGCAGGGCGTTTGATGAGCAGTTCTTC.